This TCR beta chain was retrieved from a study of OX40 agonist ivuxolimab in advanced cancers. At the level of the study: Head and neck, renal cell, melanoma or hepatocellular carcinoma were the cancers that dose-escalation patients had.

V gave up 4 bases and J gave up 8 bases; unmatched junction bases: 10. CDR1 and CDR2 from the germline V gene are MGHRA and YSYEKL. The CDR3 is 16 amino acids. As concerns this clone: Its antigen is not identified.

Measured with immunoSEQ multiplex PCR; TCRdb has only the in-frame clones, and not every one. The table records about 64,000 clones, 75% to 90% of them present only once. Regarding the study as a whole: By week 6 at 0.1 to 3.0 mg/kg, blood CD4+ and CD8+ T cells had expanded clonally. The expanded peripheral T cells' antigen specificity was not determined.

Sequenced material: CD4+ or CD8+ T cells sorted from blood, taken in a trial of the OX40 agonist ivuxolimab. The gene calls are TRBV4-1 and TRBJ1-4; 10 bases match TRBD1. This clonotype was sampled from an adult with an advanced solid tumor such as melanoma, head and neck, liver or kidney cancer. For the CDR3, the DNA is TGCGCCAGCAGCCTTCGGGACAGGGGTTCTGAGGAAAAACTGTTTTTT. This encodes CASSLRDRGSEEKLFF.